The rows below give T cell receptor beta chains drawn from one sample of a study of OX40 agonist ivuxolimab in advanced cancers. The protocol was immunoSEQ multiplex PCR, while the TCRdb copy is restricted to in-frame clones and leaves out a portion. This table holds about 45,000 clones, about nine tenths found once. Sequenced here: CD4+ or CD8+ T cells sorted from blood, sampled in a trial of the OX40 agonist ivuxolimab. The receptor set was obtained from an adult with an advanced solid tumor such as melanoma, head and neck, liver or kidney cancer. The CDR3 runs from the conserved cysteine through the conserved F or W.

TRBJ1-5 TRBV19 CASSMRYSNQPQHF
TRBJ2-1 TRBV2 CALAGGYYNEQFF
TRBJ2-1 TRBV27 CASIVTTSARNEQFF
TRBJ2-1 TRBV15 CATSRDPGQGIEQFF
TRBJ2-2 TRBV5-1 CASSWTGGNTGELFF
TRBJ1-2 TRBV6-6 CASSTDRNGYYGYTF
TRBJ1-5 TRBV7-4 CASSHLCCNQPQHF
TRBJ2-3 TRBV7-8 CASSLTSGNTDTQYF
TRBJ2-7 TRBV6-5 CASSYQDTFSRGEQYF
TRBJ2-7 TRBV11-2 CASSLERGVGGVQYEQYF
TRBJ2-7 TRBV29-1 CSVVSGPTSYEQYF
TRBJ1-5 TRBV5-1 CASSLGLDQPQHF
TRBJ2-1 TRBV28 CASSPLLAEDYNEQFF
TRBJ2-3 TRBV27 CASSEGGPYTDTQYF
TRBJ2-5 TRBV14 CASSLGGGTQYF
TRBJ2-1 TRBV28 CASSLSPSGAYNEQFF
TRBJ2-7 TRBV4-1 CASSQAGGDLEQYF
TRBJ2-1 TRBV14 CASSPYASVSYNDQFF
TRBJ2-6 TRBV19 CASSYSGANVLTF
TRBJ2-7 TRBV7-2 CASSLVGQGYEQYF
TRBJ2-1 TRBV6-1 CATQGGIDEQFF
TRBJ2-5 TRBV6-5 CASSSLAGGEETQYF
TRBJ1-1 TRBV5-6 CASSSTTGRNTEAFF
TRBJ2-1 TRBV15 CATSSGLGFDEQFF
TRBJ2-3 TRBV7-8 CASSLWDPSTDTQYF
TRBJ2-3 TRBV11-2 CASSALLAGVGDTQYF
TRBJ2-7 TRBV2 CAWGGRGYEQYF
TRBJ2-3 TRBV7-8 CASSGYRTSIYTDTQYF
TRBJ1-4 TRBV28 CASSSGDRGFEKLFF
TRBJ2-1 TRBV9 CASSPRLAGDMYEQFF
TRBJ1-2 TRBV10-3 CAISESTGASGAWYGYTF
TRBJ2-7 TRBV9 CASSVGAGTYEQYF
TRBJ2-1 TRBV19 CASKGIRQPFYNEQFF
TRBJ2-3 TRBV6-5 CASSYSSGGDTQYF
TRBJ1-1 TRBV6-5 CASSYQGSTEAFF
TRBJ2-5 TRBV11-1 CASSLYAGSIQETQYF
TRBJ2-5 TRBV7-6 CASSPRPLEREGGETQYF
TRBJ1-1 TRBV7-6 CASSLAGDTEAFF
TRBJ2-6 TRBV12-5 CASGEGYAGQSRANVLTF
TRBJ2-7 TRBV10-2 CASQTGGNEQYF
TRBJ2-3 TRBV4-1 CASSQDPGGTDTQYF
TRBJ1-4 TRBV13 CASSPRQGANEKLFF
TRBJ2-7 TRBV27 CASSPGGVNSYEQYF
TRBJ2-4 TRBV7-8 CASSPTGAKNIQYF
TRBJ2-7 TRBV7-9 CASSPGTGVEQYF
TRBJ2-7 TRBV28 CASSITGTRSTEQYF
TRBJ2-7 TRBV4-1 CASSQEGDRTDEQYF
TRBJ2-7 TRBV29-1 CSVEDGTAYEQYF
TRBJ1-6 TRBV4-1 CASSQVDRAHNSPLHF
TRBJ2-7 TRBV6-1 CASRGGFLSSYEQYF
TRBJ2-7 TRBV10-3 CAISEEAPRASYEQYF
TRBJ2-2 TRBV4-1 CASSSGGAWTGELFF